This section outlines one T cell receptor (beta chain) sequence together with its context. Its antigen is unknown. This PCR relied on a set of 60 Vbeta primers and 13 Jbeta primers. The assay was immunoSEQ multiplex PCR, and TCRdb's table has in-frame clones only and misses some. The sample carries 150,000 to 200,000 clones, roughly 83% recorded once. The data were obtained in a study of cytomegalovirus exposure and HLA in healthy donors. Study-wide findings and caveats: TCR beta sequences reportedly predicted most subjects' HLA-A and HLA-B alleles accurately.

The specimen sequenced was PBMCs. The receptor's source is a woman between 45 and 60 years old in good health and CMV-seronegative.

The CDR3 DNA sequence: TGCGCCAGCAGCACGGGACTAGCGGGAGGGGGGCAGTTTTTGGAGACCCAGTACTTC. Protein product: CASSTGLAGGGQFLETQYF. V is TRBV5-1 and J is TRBJ2-5, with 16 bases aligning to TRBD2. V gave up 4 bases and J gave up 5 bases; unmatched junction bases: 14. This CDR3 has 19 residues. Germline V gene lookup returns CDR1 SGHRS and CDR2 YFSETQ.